This T cell receptor beta chain was sequenced during a study of response to subunit inactivated influenza vaccine. Trimming took 8 bases from V and 5 from J; bases not matched to a gene: 10. The CDR3 is made up of 15 amino acids. A single record per CDR3 protein comes from TCRdb applying MiXCR to the RT-PCR reads. The repertoire holds over 150,000 distinct CDR3 sequences, with about 10% as singletons. The clonotype originates from a man aged 50 to 59 who received an inactivated influenza vaccine. J is TRBJ2-2 and V is TRBV12-3 or TRBV12-4, with TRBD2 matching over 8 bases. Sequenced here: non-naive T cells sorted from PBMCs, sampled on the day of vaccination. DNA for the CDR3: TGTGCCAGCCTCCGGGGGGGGAGGGCAACCGGGGAGCTGTTTTTT. It yields the protein CASLRGGRATGELFF.